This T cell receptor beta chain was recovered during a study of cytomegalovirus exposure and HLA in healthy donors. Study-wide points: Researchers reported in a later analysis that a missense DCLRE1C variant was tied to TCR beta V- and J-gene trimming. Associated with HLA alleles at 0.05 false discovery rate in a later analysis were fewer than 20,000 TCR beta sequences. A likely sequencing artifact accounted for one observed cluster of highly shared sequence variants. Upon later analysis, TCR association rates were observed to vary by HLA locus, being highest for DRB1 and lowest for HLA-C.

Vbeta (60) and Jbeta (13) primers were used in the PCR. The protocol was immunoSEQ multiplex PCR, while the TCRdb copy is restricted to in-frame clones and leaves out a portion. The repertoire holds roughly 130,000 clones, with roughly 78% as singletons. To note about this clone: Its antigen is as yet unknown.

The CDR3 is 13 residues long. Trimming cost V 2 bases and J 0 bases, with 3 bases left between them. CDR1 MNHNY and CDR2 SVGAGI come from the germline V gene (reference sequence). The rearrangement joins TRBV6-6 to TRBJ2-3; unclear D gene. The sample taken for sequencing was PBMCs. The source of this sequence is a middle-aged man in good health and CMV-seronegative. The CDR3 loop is CASSYASTDTQYF. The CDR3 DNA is TGTGCCAGCAGTTACGCGAGCACAGATACGCAGTATTTT.